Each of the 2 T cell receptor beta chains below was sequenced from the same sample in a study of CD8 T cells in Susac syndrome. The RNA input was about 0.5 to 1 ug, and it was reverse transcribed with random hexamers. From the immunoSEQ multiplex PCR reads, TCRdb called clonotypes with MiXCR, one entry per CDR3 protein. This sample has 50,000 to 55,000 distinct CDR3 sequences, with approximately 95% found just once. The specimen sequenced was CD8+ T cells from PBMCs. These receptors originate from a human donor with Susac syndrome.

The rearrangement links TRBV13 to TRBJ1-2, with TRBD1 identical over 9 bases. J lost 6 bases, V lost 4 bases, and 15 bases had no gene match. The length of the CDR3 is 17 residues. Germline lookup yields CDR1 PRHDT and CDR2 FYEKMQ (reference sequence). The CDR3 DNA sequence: TGTGCCAGCAGCTCTCGAAACAGGGGGCTTCACACTAATGGCTACACCTTC. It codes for CASSSRNRGLHTNGYTF.

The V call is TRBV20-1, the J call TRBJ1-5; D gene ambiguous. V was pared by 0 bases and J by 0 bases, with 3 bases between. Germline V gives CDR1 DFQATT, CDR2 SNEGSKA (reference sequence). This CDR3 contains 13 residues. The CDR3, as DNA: TGCAGTGCTAGAGATTCTAGCAATCAGCCCCAGCATTTT. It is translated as CSARDSSNQPQHF.